This TCR beta chain was identified in a study of blood T cell repertoires in COVID-19. In the study overall: The United States, Italy and Spain were the sources of the acute and convalescent COVID-19 samples. The analysed material was cDNA or gDNA that came from T cells, B-cell-depleted T cells, or PBMCs.

This clone was counted once. V lost 4 bases to trimming and J lost 7 bases; unmatched junction nucleotides: 6. CDR1 is LGHNA, CDR2 YSLEER, per germline. This CDR3 is 15 amino acids long. Original analysis: The authors estimated nucleated cell counts from reference gene primer amplification. Profiled with immunoSEQ multiplex PCR; TCRdb holds only in-frame clones, not every one. For V, J and clone size, that table is used; D and trimming come from the DNA. The sample comprises roughly 50,000 clones, roughly 84% of which are singletons, and approximately 10% rests with the top ten. The specimen was peripheral blood. The clonotype comes from a man between 65 and 85 years old with active COVID-19. The rearrangement links TRBV4-3 to TRBJ2-2; TRBD1 aligns across 10 bases. CDR3 sequence reads: CASSPRQGAGGELFF. The CDR3, as DNA: TGCGCCAGCAGCCCGAGACAGGGGGCTGGCGGGGAGCTGTTTTTT.